This T cell receptor beta chain is drawn from a study of metastatic and nonmetastatic thyroid tumors (dated by TCRdb to about 2020). In the study overall: Repertoires from peripheral blood and from tumor or nodule tissue samples of malignant and benign thyroid patients were compared. Findings and caveats that apply to the study as a whole: In both blood and tumor samples, malignant tumors were reported to have significantly higher TCR beta diversity than benign nodules.

As encoded in the germline V gene (reference sequence), CDR1 is MNHEY while CDR2 is SMNVEV. CDR3 length: 18 amino acids, cysteine to phenylalanine. Here the CDR3 DNA is all that survives: 54 bases in frame from base 1. Trimming leaves V shorter by 4 bases and J shorter by 7 bases, with the junction holding 18 bases beyond the gene matches. Before undergoing thyroid surgery, none of the patients had been given any kind of treatment. The study retrospectively analysed patient clinical samples collected from the early 2010s to the late 2010s using T-cell receptor beta sequencing. This clone was recorded many times. What this receptor recognizes is not known. Base quality data are lacking; no much larger clone is found one base away. Other DNA sequences in this specimen translate into the identical CDR3. The library relied on PCR. TCRdb shows the sequencer as Illumina HiSeq 4000. The TCR beta-chain CDR3 region of each patient was profiled by high-throughput sequencing. As for how the authors treated the data: Drawing on CDR3 differences between clinicopathological groups, the researchers built a classifier meant to tell apart patients with distant-metastatic papillary thyroid cancer. The Shannon index was used to measure repertoire diversity, and the Morisita-Horn index was used to measure how similar tumor and blood repertoires were. TCRdb reworked the public reads: Q25 trimming with fastp, MiXCR clone assembly, productive beta chains retained. These V and J calls rely on TCRdb rather than the paper's analysis. The sample data list roughly 57,000 clones, and 20% of these were observed just once. 3.5% to 5% of the sample comes from the top ten.

The sample consisted of blood. This TCR derives from a female donor with papillary thyroid cancer or a benign thyroid nodule (not recorded which). Some clones in this sample may be carry-over from other donors' samples. The chain couples TRBV27 to TRBJ2-1; 8 bases in between match TRBD2. CDR3 region: CASSSMVVAGSRWNEQFF. The bases read TGTGCCAGCAGTTCGATGGTGGTAGCGGGATCCAGGTGGAATGAGCAGTTCTTC.